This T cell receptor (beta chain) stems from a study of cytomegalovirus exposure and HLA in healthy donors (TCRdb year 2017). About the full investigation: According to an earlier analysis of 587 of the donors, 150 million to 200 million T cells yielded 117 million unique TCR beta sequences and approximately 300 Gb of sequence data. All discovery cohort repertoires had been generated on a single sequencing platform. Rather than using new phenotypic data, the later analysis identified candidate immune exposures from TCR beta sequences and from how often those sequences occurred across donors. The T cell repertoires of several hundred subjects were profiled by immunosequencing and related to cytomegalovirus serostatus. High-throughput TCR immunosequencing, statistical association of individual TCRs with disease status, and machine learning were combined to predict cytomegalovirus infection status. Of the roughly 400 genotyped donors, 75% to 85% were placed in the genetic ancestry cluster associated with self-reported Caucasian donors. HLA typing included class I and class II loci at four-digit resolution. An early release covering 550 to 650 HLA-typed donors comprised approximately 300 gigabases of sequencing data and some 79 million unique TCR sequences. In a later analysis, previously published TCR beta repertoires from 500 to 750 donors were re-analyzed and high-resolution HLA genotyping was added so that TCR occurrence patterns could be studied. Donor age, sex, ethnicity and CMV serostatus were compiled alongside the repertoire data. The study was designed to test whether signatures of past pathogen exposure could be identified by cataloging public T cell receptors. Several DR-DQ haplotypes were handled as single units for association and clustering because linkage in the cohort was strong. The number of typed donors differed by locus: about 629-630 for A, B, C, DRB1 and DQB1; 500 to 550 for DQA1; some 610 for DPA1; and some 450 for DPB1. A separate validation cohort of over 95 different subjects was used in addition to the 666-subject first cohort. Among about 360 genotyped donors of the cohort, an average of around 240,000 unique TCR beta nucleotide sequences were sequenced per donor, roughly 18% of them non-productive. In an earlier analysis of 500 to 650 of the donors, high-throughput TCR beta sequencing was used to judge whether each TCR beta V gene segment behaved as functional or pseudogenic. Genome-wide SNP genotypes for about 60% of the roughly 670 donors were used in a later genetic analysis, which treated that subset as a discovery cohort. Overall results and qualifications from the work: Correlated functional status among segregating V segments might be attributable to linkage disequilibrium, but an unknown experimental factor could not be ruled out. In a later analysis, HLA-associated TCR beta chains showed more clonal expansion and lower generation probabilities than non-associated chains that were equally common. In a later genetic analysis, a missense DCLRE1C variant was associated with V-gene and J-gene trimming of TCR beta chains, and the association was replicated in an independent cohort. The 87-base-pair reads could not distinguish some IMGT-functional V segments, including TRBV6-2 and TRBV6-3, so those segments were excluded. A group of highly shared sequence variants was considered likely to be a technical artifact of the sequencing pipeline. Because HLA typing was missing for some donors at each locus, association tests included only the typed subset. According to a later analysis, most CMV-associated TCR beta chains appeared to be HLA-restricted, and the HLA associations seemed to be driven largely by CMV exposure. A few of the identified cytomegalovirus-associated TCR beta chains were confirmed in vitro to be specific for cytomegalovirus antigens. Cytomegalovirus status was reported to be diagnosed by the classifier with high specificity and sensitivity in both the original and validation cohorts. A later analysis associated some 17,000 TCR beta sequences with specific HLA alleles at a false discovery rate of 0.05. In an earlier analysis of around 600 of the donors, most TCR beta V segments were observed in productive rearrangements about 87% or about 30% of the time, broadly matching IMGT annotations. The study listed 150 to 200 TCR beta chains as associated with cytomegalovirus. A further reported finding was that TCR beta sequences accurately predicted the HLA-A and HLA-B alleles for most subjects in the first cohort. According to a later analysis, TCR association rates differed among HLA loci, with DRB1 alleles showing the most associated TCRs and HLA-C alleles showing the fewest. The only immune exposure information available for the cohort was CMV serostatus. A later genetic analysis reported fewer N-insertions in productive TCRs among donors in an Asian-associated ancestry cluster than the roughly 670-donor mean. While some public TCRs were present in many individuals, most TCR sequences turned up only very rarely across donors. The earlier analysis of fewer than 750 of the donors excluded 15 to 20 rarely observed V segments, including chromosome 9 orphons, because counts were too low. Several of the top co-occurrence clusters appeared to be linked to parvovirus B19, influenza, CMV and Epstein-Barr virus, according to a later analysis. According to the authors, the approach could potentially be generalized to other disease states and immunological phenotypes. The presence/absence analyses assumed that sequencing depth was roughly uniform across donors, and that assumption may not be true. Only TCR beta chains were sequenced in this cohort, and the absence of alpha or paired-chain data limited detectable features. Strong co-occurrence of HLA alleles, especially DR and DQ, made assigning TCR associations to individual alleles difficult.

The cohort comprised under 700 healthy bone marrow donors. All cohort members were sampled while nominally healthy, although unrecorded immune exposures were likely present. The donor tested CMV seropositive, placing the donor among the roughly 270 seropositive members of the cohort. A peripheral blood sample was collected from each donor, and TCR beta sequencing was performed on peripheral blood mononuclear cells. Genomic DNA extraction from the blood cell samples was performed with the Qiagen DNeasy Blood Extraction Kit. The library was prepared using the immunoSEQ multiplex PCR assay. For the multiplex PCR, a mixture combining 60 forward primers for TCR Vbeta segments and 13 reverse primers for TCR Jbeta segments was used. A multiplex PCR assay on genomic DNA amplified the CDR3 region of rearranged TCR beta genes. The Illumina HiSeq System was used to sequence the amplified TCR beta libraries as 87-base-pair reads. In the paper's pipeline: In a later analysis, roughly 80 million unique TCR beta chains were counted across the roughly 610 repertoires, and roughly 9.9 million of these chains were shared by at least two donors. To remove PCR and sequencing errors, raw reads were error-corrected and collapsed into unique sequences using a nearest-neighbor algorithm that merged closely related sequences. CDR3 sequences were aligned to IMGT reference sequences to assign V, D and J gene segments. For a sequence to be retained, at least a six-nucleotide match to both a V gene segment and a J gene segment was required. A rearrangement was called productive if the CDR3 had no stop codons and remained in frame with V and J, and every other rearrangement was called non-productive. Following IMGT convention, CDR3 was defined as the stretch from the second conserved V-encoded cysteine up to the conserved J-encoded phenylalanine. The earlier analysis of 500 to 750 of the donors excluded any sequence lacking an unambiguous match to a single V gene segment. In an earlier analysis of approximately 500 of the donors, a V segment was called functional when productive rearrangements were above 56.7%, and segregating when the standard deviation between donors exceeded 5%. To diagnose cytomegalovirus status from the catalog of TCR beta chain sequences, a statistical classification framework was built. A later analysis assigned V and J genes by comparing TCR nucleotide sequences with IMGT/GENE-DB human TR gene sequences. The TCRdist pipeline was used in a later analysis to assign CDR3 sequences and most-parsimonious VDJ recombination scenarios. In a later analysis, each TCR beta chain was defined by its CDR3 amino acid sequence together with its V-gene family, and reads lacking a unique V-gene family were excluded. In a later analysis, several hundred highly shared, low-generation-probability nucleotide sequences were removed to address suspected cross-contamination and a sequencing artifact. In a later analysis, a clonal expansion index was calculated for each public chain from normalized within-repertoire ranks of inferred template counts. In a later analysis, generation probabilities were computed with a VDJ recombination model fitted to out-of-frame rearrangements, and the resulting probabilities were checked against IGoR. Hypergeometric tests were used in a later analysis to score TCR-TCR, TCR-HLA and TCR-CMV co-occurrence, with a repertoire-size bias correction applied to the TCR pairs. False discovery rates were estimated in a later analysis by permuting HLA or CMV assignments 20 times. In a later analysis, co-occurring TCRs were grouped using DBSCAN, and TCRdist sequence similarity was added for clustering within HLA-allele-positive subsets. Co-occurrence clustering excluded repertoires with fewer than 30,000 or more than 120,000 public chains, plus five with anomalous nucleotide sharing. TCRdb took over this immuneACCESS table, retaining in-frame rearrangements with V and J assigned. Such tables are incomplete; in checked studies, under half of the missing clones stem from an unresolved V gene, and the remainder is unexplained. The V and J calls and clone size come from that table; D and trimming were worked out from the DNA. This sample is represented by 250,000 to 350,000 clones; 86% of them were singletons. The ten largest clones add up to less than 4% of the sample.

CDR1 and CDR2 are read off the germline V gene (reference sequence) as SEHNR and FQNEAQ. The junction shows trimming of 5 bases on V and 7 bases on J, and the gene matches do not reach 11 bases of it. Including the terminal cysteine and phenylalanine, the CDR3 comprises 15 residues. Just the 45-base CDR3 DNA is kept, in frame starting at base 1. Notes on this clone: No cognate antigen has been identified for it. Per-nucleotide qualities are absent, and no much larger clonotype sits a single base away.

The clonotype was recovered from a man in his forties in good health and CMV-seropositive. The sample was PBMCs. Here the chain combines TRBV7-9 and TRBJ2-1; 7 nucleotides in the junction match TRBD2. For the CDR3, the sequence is CASSPGLDLVNEQFF. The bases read TGTGCCAGCAGCCCAGGACTAGACTTGGTGAATGAGCAGTTCTTC.